This entry describes one TCR beta chain. What it recognizes is unknown. This record comes from a study of shared clonotypes between healthy human individuals. Study-wide results and limits: Larger estimated richness was generally recorded for naive subsets relative to memory subsets.

Approximately 210 ng DNA, 30,000 or so T cell genomes, went into each sorted-subset replicate PCR. Sequencing used immunoSEQ multiplex PCR; TCRdb keeps in-frame clones, though not all of them. In the table there are about 1.5 million clones, around 95% of which are singletons. In germline, CDR1 is ENHRY, CDR2 SYGVKD. The J segment lost 2 bases and the V segment lost 3 bases, leaving 4 bases of the junction unmatched. The CDR3 totals 14 residues. What was sequenced was naive CD4+ T cells sorted from blood. The subset denotes: CD45RA+ positively selected. The clonotype originates from a man aged 30 to 45 in good health. The chain uses TRBV10-3 and TRBJ2-7; 7 bases line up with TRBD2. The CDR3 sequence is CAISEGLVPYEQYF. The CDR3 coding sequence is TGTGCCATCAGTGAAGGACTAGTCCCCTACGAGCAGTACTTC.